The 4 T cell receptor beta chains below come from one sample, sequenced in a study of tumor-infiltrating lymphocytes in primary liver carcinoma (dated by TCRdb to between 2016 and 2019). Instrument on record: Illumina HiSeq 2500. TCRbeta-specific cDNA was reverse-transcribed from approximately 460 ng total RNA using a constant-region primer and ProtoScript II reverse transcriptase. The TCRbeta libraries were prepared through three rounds of nested multiplex PCR following a slightly modified ARM-PCR procedure. Multiplex TRBV1-TRBV30 forward primers and a Cbeta reverse primer were used in the first two PCR rounds, each of which was run for approximately 10 cycles. TCRdb ran its own pipeline on the public reads, namely fastp trimming at Q25 and MiXCR clone calling, and kept in-frame beta chains. Records with the same CDR3 protein are collapsed into one entry carrying the most frequent genes and DNA. The sample table records hundreds of thousands of distinct CDR3 sequences; over 55% of these occur just once. 9% of the sample is taken by the ten largest.

Blood RNA was extracted from unsorted whole blood with TRIzol reagent; germline DNA came from the DNeasy Blood & Tissue kit. Sequenced material: peripheral blood. The source is a man in his forties with primary liver carcinoma and hepatitis B virus infection.

This clonotype was detected ten times or more. The chain carries TRBV6-2 or TRBV6-3 and TRBJ2-7; D ambiguous. The germline gives CDR1 MNHEY, CDR2 SVGEGT. Between the trimmed V and J ends, which lost 6 bases and 0 bases, there was a span of 18 bases. This CDR3 has 16 residues. CDR3: CASSRGDFLSSYEQYF. The CDR3 DNA follows: TGTGCCAGCAGCCGTGGCGACTTCCTGAGCTCCTACGAGCAGTACTTC.

Comment on this clonotype: This may be a read error: a much more frequent sequence differs by one nucleotide. This chain connects TRBV12-3 or TRBV12-4 to TRBJ1-1; D might be TRBD1 (6 bases). V lost 4 bases and J lost 5, with 14 bases in between. The CDR3 is made up of 14 amino acids. CDR3 DNA: TGTGCCAGCAGTTCCCGGGGGGGGCTTACTGAAGCTTTCTTT. Protein sequence: CASSSRGGLTEAFF.

On this clonotype itself: This is likely a read error, given that the CDR3 carries no conserved phenylalanine or tryptophan at its end. The chain links TRBV29-1 to TRBJ2-1; D gene unclear. Per the germline V gene, CDR1 is SQVTM and CDR2 is ANQGSEA. The CDR3 is 11 residues long. The V end was cut by 7 bases, the J end by 9 bases, with 13 bases between. The CDR3: CSATVDLEQFL. The CDR3 DNA reads TGCAGCGCCACCGTTGATCTTGAGCAGTTCTTA.

A word on this clonotype: A read error may account for a junction end that differs from germline. The chain recombines TRBV29-1 with TRBJ2-3; TRBD1 is a possible D gene (6 bases). Germline V lookup: CDR1 SQVTM, CDR2 ANQGSEA. The CDR3 has 14 residues. The CDR3 protein is CNVDRTAIGDTQYF. The DNA for the CDR3 is TGCAACGTTGACAGGACGGCCATTGGGGATACGCAGTATTTT.